These T cell receptor beta chains were read from a single sample in a study of shared T cell receptors in the human thymus. Some clones are missing from TCRdb's copy, which holds only in-frame ones; the method was immunoSEQ multiplex PCR. The repertoire consists of under 850,000 clones, with approximately 88% occurring once and the leading ten covering around 0.01%. These data also formed part of another study, on human thymus T cells.

Sequencing input: thymocytes. The receptor source for this set is a boy under two years old with a congenital heart defect. The CDR3 runs from the conserved cysteine through the conserved F or W. The order of the fields is V gene, J gene, D gene, CDR3 protein, CDR3 DNA. A D gene is named only where the DNA matches it firmly.

TRBV28	TRBJ2-5	TRBD1	CASSLLGQGMTETQYF	TGTGCCAGCAGTTTACTGGGACAGGGGATGACGGAGACCCAGTACTTC
TRBV12-5	TRBJ2-7	NA	CASGFVSGSWQYF	TGTGCTAGTGGTTTCGTTTCCGGTTCGTGGCAGTACTTC
TRBV19	TRBJ1-2	TRBD1	CASSPWGTGVYGYTF	TGTGCCAGTAGTCCCTGGGGGACAGGGGTCTATGGCTACACCTTC
TRBV7-2	TRBJ2-7	TRBD2	CASGGLAGYEQYF	TGTGCCAGCGGGGGACTAGCGGGCTACGAGCAGTACTTC
TRBV7-8	TRBJ2-3	NA	CASSSGLLDTQYF	TGTGCCAGCAGCTCGGGTTTGCTGGATACGCAGTATTTT
TRBV28	TRBJ2-3	NA	CASSFLSTDTQYF	TGTGCCAGCAGTTTCCTGAGCACAGATACGCAGTATTTT
TRBV4-2	TRBJ2-1	TRBD2	CASSQVPVSSGRWSYNEQFF	TGTGCCAGCAGCCAAGTTCCGGTTTCTAGCGGGAGATGGTCCTACAATGAGCAGTTCTTC
TRBV6-1	TRBJ2-3	NA	CASSEATPSSDTQYF	TGTGCCAGCAGTGAAGCGACTCCGTCGTCAGATACGCAGTATTTT
TRBV10-1	TRBJ2-5	TRBD2	CASSKGGETQYF	TGCGCCAGCAGCAAGGGAGGGGAGACCCAGTACTTC
TRBV11-1	TRBJ2-1	TRBD1	CASSSRGPEQFF	TGTGCCAGCAGCTCCAGGGGGCCTGAGCAGTTCTTC